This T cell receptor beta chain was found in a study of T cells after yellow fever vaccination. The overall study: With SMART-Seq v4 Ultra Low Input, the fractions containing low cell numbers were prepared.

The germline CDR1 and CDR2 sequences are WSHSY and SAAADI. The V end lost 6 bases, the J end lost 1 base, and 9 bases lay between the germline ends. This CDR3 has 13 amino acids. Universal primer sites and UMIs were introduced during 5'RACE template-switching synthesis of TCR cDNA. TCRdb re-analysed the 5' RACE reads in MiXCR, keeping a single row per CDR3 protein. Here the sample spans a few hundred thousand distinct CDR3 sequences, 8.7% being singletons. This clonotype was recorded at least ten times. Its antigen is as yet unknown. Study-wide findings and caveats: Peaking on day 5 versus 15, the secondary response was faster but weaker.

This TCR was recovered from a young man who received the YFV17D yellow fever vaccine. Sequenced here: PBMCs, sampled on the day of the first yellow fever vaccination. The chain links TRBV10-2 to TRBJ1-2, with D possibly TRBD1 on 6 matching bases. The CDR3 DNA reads TGCGCCAGCAGGGGGGGCGGTAACTATGGCTACACCTTC. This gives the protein CASRGGGNYGYTF.